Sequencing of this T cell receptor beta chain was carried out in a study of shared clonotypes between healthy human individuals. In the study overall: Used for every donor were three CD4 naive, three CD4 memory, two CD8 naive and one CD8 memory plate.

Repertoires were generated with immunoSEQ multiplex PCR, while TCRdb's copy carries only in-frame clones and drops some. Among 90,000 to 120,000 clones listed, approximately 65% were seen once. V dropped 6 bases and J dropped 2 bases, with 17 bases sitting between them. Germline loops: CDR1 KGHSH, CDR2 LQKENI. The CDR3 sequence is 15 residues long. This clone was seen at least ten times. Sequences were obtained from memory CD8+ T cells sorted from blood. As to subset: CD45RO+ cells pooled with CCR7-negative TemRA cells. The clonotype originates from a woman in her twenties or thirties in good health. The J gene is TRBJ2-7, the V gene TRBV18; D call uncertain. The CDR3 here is CASSPPSNTAYEQYF. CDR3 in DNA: TGTGCCAGCTCGCCCCCCTCTAACACCGCCTACGAGCAGTACTTC.